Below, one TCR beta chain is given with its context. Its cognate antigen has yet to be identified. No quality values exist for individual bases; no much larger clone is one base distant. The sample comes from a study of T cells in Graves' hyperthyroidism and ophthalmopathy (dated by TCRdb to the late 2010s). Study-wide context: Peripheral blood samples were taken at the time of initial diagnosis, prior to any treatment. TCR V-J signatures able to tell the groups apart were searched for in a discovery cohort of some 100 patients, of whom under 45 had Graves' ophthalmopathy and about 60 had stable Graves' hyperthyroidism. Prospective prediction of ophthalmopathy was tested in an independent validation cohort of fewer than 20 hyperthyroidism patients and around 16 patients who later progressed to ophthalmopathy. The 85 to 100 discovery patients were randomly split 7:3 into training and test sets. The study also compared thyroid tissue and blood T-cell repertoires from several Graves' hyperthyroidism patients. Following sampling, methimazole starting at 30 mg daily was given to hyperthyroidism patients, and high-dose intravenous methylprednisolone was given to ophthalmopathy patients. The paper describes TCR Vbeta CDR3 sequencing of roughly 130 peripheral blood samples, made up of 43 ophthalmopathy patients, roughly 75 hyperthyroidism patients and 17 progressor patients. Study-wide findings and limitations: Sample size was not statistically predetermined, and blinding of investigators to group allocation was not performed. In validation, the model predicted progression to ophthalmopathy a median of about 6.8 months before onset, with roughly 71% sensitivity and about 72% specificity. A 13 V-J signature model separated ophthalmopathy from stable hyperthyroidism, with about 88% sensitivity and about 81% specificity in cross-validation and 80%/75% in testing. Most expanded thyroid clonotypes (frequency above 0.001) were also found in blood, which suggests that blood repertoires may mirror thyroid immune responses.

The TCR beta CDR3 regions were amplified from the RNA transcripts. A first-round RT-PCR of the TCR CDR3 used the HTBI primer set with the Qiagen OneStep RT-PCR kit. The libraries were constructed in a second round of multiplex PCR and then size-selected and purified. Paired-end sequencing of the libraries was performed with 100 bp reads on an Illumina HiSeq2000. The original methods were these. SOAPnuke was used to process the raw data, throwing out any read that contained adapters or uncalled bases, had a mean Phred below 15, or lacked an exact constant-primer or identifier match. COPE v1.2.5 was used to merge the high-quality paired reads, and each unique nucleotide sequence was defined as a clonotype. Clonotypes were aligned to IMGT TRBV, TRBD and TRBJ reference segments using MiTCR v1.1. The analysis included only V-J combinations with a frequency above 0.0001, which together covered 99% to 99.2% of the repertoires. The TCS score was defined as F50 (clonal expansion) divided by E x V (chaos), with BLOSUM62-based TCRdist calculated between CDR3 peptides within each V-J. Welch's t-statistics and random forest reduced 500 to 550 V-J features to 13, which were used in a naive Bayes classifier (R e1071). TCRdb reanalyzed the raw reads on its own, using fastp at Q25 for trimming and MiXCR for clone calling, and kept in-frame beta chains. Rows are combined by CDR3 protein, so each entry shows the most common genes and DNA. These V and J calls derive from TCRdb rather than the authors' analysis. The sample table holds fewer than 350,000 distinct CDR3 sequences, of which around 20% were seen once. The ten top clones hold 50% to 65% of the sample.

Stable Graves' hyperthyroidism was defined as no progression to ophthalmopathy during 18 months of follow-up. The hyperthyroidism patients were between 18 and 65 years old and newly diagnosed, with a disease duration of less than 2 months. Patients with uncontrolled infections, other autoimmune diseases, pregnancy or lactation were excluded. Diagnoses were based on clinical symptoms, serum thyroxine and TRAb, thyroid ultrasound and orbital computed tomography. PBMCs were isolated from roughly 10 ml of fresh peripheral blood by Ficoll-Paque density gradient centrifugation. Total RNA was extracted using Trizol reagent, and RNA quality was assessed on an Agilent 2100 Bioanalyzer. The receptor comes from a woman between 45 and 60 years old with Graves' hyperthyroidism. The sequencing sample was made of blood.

The CDR3 protein is CASSSLDEQYF. The nucleotide sequence is TGTGCCAGCAGCTCCCTAGACGAGCAGTACTTC. This sequence uses TRBV11-1 and TRBJ2-7; the D gene is not confidently resolved. Reading from cysteine to phenylalanine, the CDR3 counts 11 amino acids. Of the read, only the CDR3 DNA is kept; its 33 bases are in frame from base 1. Looking up the germline V gene (reference sequence) yields CDR1 SGHAT and CDR2 FQDESV. V is reduced by 4 bases and J by 5 bases, leaving a spacing of 6 bases between them.